Listed below are T cell receptor beta chains from one sample, sequenced in a study of cytomegalovirus exposure and HLA in healthy donors. Method: immunoSEQ multiplex PCR; TCRdb's copy keeps in-frame clones and lacks some. The sample lists around 270,000 clones, about four fifths seen once, with approximately 0.3% in the top ten. Sequencing input: PBMCs. Source of these receptors: a girl aged 2-10 years in good health and CMV-seronegative. Both conserved end residues are part of each CDR3. Each record gives: V gene, CDR3 length, J gene, clone size, D gene, CDR3 DNA, CDR3 protein. D genes are given only for firm matches. Size tells how often a clone was seen (once, few, many) or the class of an expanded clone, and some rows leave it out.

>TRBV15|15|TRBJ2-1|NA|TRBD1
TGTGCCACCAGCGTTACGGACAGGGGTTCCAATGAGCAGTTCTTC
CATSVTDRGSNEQFF
>TRBV2|15|TRBJ1-2|NA|TRBD1
TGTGCCAGCAATATAAGGCCGGACAGGGCTGACGGCTACACCTTC
CASNIRPDRADGYTF
>TRBV5-4|15|TRBJ1-4|NA|TRBD1
TGTGCCAGCAGCCCGATCGGACAGGGGGATGAAAAACTGTTTTTT
CASSPIGQGDEKLFF
>TRBV4-2|14|TRBJ2-1|few|NA
TGTGCCAGCAGCCAAGCAGACTCCTACAATGAGCAGTTCTTC
CASSQADSYNEQFF
>TRBV27|15|TRBJ1-1|NA|NA
TGTGCCAGCAGTTCTGGGCGATTCAGGGTCACTGAAGCTTTCTTT
CASSSGRFRVTEAFF
>TRBV19|12|TRBJ1-5|once|NA
TGTGCCAGTAGTATCGAAACAGGTCCCCAGCATTTT
CASSIETGPQHF
>TRBV4-2|14|TRBJ1-4|NA|TRBD1
TGTGCCAGCAGCGAGGGACAGGGGATTGAAAAACTGTTTTTT
CASSEGQGIEKLFF
>TRBV30|19|TRBJ1-6|NA|TRBD1
TGTGCCTGGAGTGTACTCAGGGGGTTTACTCCCTCCTATAATTCACCCCTCCACTTT
CAWSVLRGFTPSYNSPLHF
>TRBV11-2|17|TRBJ2-3|NA|TRBD2
TGTGCCAGCAGCCCCAGCGTGGGACTAGCTAGGACAGATACGCAGTATTTT
CASSPSVGLARTDTQYF
>TRBV7-9|13|TRBJ2-1|NA|TRBD1
TGTGCCAGCAGCCAGGACAGGGTCAATGAGCAGTTCTTC
CASSQDRVNEQFF
>TRBV27|15|TRBJ1-4|NA|NA
TGTGCCAGCAGTTTAACCGCATTGGAGAATGAAAAACTGTTTTTT
CASSLTALENEKLFF
>TRBV19|13|TRBJ2-7|few|NA
TGTGCCAGTAGTATGCCAGGGTCCTACGAGCAGTACTTC
CASSMPGSYEQYF
>TRBV5-1|17|TRBJ1-2|NA|NA
TGCGCCAGCAGCTTGGCAGGGTTTGTGGCAGGGTCAGATGGCTACACCTTC
CASSLAGFVAGSDGYTF
>TRBV28|12|TRBJ2-7|NA|NA
TGTGCCAGCAGTTCCCCTCCCTACGAGCAGTACTTC
CASSSPPYEQYF
>TRBV7-9|12|TRBJ2-7|NA|NA
TGTGCCAGCAGCCCAGGGTCCTACGAGCAGTACTTC
CASSPGSYEQYF
>TRBV2|12|TRBJ1-4|few|NA
TGTGCCAGCAAGCCGGGGGATGAAAAACTGTTTTTT
CASKPGDEKLFF
>TRBV10-3|16|TRBJ2-2|NA|NA
TGTGCCATCAAGGAGGGATTTACCCTGAACACCGGGGAGCTGTTTTTT
CAIKEGFTLNTGELFF
>TRBV27|13|TRBJ2-1|NA|NA
TGTGCCAGCAGTTTTCAATCAGCGGGTGAGCAGTTCTTC
CASSFQSAGEQFF
>TRBV14|15|TRBJ1-1|NA|TRBD1
TGTGCCAGCAGACGGACAGGAGAGGGGTTCACTGAAGCTTTCTTT
CASRRTGEGFTEAFF
>TRBV6-5|11|TRBJ2-5|few|NA
TGTGCCAGCGGCCTCTGGGAGACCCAGTACTTC
CASGLWETQYF
>TRBV23-1|13|TRBJ2-1|NA|NA
TGCGCCAGCCCAGTAGCGGCCTACAATGAGCAGTTCTTC
CASPVAAYNEQFF
>TRBV6-1|14|TRBJ1-2|NA|NA
TGTGCCAGCAGGCAATATAGGGGCACCTATGGCTACACCTTC
CASRQYRGTYGYTF